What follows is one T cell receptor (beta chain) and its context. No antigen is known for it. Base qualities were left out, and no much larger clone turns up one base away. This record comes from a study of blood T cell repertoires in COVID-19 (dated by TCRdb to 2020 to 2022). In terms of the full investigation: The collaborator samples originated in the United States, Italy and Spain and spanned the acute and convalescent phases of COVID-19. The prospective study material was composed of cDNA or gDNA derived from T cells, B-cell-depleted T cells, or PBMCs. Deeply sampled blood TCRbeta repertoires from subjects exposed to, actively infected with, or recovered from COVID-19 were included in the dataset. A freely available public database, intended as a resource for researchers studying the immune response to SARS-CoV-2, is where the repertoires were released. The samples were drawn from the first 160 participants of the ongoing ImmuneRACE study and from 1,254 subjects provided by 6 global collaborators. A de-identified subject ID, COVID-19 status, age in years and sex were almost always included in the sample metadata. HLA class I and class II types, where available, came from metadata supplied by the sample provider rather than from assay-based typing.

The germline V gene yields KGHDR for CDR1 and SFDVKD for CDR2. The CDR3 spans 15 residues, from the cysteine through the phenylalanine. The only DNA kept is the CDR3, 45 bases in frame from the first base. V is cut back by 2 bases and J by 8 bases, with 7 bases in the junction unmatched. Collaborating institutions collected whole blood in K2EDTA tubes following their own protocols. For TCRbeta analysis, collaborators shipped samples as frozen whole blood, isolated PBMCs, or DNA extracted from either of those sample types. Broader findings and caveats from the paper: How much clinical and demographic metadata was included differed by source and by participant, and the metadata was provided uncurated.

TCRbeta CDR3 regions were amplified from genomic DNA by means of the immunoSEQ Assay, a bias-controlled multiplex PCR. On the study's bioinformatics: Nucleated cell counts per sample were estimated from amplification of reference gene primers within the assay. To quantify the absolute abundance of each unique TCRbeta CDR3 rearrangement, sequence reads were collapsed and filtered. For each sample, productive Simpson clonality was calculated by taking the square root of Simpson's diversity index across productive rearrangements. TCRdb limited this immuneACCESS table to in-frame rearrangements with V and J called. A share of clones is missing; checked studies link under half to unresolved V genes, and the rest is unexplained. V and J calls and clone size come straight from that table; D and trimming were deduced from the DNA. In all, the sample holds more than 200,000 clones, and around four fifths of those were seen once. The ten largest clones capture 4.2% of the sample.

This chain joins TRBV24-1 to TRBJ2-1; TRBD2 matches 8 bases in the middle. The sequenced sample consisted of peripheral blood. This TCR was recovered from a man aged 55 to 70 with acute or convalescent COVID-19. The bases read TGTGCCACCAGTGATTCAAGCGGGGGCGGAGATGAGCAGTTCTTC. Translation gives CATSDSSGGGDEQFF.